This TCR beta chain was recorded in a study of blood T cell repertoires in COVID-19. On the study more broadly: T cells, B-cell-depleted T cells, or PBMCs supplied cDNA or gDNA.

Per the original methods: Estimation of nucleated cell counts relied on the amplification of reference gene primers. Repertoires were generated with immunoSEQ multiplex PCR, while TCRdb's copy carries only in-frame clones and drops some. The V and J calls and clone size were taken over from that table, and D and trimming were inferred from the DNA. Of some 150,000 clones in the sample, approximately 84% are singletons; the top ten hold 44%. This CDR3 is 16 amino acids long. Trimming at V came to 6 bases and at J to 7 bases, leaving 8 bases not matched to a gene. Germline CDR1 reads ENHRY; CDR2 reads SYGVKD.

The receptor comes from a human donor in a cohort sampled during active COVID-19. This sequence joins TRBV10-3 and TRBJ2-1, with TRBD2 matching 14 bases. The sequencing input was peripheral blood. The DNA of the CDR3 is TGTGCCATCAGCCCACTGACTAGCGGGAGGGAGAATGAGCAGTTCTTC. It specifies CAISPLTSGRENEQFF.